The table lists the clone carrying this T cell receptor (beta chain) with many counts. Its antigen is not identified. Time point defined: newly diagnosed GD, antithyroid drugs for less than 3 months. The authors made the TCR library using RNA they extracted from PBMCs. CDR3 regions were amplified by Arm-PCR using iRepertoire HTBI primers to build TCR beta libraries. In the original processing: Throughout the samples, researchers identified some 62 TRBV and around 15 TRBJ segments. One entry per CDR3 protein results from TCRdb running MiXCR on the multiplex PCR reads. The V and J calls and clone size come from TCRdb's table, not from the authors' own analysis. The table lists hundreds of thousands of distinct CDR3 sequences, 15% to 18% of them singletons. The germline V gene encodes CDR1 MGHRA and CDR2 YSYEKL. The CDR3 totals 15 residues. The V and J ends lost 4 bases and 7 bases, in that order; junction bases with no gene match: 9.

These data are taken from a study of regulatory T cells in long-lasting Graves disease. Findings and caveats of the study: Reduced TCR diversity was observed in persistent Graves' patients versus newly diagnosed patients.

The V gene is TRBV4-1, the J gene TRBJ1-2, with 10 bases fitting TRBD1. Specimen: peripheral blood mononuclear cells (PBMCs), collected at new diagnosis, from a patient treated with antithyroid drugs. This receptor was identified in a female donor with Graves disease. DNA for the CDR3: TGCGCCAGCAGCCGACTGGGACAGGGGTTAGGTGGCTACACCTTC. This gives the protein CASSRLGQGLGGYTF.